The 30 T cell receptor beta chains given below trace back to one sample, sequenced in a study of response to subunit inactivated influenza vaccine. Each CDR3 protein gets one entry after TCRdb re-called the RT-PCR reads with MiXCR. The table includes around 580,000 distinct CDR3 sequences, about 11% detected once. This specimen consisted of PBMCs from blood, obtained on the day of vaccination. The receptors derive from a man aged 45-65 years who received an inactivated influenza vaccine.

The gene calls are TRBV6-1 and TRBJ2-7; no definite D call. The CDR3 consists of 14 residues. The V and J ends lost 7 bases and 3 bases respectively, with 16 bases between them. Germline lookup yields CDR1 MNHNS and CDR2 SASEGT. The DNA of the CDR3 is TGTGCCAGCATCTGGTCAGGAAGATTCTACGAGCAGTACTTC. Translating it yields CASIWSGRFYEQYF.

This clonotype has a handful of counts. The chain uses TRBV2 and TRBJ1-2; D perhaps matches TRBD1 (6 bases). Germline V gene data show CDR1 as SNHLY and CDR2 as FYNNEI. The CDR3 consists of 14 residues. The ends were cut back, 10 bases at V and 3 bases at J, with 18 bases in the middle. This CDR3 is CAIFRDTAYYGYTF. CDR3 bases: TGTGCCATCTTCCGGGACACCGCCTACTATGGCTACACCTTC.

This clonotype appeared a few times. The CDR3 bases are TGTGCCAGCAGTTTTTCACGTAGCGGGAGCGGCACAGATACGCAGTATTTT. Its protein is CASSFSRSGSGTDTQYF. The V and J genes are TRBV6-5 and TRBJ2-3; the match to TRBD2 covers 9 bases. The CDR3 sequence is 17 residues long. Germline V gene sequence: CDR1 MNHEY, CDR2 SVGAGI. Trimming removed 4 bases from V and 1 base from J; junction bases left unmatched: 9.

This clonotype has a handful of counts. The rearrangement uses TRBV29-1 and TRBJ2-3; D unresolved. Germline lookup yields CDR1 SQVTM and CDR2 ANQGSEA. Trimming took 4 bases from V and 3 from J, leaving 11 bases between them. There are 13 residues in the CDR3. CDR3 amino acids: CSVGGVQTDTQYF. The CDR3, as DNA: TGCAGCGTTGGAGGAGTACAGACAGATACGCAGTATTTT.

This clonotype was picked up a small number of times. This sequence joins TRBV28 and TRBJ2-1, with TRBD1 matching over 8 bases. V lost 4 bases and J lost 5; bases outside the gene matches: 7. The CDR3 is made up of 15 amino acids. From germline, CDR1 is MDHEN and CDR2 SYDVKM. CDR3 protein: CASSSPGTGNNEQFF. The CDR3 DNA follows: TGTGCCAGCAGTTCCCCCGGGACAGGAAACAATGAGCAGTTCTTC.

This clonotype was seen a handful of times. The chain employs TRBV25-1 and TRBJ2-1; a possible D gene is TRBD2 (6 bases). Trimming removed 5 bases at V and 6 bases at J, with 11 bases between. Germline-derived CDR1 and CDR2 are MGHDK and SYGVNS. The CDR3 length is 13 residues. The CDR3 nucleotides are TGTGCCAGCAGTCGGGGGATGAGCAATGAGCAGTTCTTC. It specifies CASSRGMSNEQFF. The full variable domain, rest sourced from reference TRBV25-1 and TRBJ2-1, is EADIYQTPRYLVIGTGKKITLECSQTMGHDKMYWYQQDPGMELHLIHYSYGVNSTEKGDLSSESTVSRIRTEHFPLTLESARPSHTSQYLCASSRGMSNEQFFGPGTRLTVL.

This clonotype was recorded a few times. The rearrangement links TRBV20-1 to TRBJ1-5; D is ambiguous. This CDR3 spans 12 amino acids. The V end lost 1 base, the J end lost 3 bases, and 4 bases lay between the germline ends. Looked up from germline, CDR1 is DFQATT and CDR2 is SNEGSKA (reference sequence). The CDR3 DNA sequence: TGCAGTGCTAGAGGGTTCAATCAGCCCCAGCATTTT. Translated: CSARGFNQPQHF.

Details on this clonotype: A much larger clone lies a single base off, so this may be a read error. The rearrangement links TRBV15 to TRBJ2-1, with D maybe TRBD2 (6 bases). This CDR3 comprises 13 residues. Germline V gives CDR1 LNHNV, CDR2 YYDKDF (reference sequence). The CDR3 loop reads CASSRGTSPEQFF. CDR3 coding DNA: TGTGCCTCCAGCAGAGGAACTAGCCCTGAGCAGTTCTTC.

Many counts were recorded for this clonotype. The CDR3: CASSPRDRGGEKLFF. The CDR3 coding sequence is TGCGCCAGCAGCCCCCGGGACAGGGGAGGGGAAAAACTGTTTTTT. This rearrangement joins TRBV4-1 to TRBJ1-4; 10 positions agree with TRBD1. CDR1 and CDR2 from the germline V gene are MGHRA and YSYEKL. After removal of 4 bases from V and 8 bases from J, the junction contained 7 bases not matched to a gene. CDR3 length: 15 amino acids.

The chain couples TRBV28 to TRBJ2-7; 9 bases are shared with TRBD2. V shed 2 bases, J shed 6 bases, and the junction held 8 bases outside the gene matches. The germline V gene has CDR1 MDHEN and CDR2 SYDVKM. The CDR3 contains 15 residues. This CDR3 is CASSLGLAGRSEQYF. As DNA, the CDR3 is TGTGCCAGCAGTTTAGGTCTAGCGGGACGTTCCGAGCAGTACTTC.

The rearrangement uses TRBV20-1 and TRBJ2-7; the match to TRBD1 covers 7 bases. The germline CDR1 and CDR2 sequences are DFQATT and SNEGSKA (reference sequence). The CDR3 has 13 residues. After removal of 6 bases from V and 6 bases from J, the junction contained 11 bases not matched to a gene. The CDR3 is CSAPTGSRGEQYF. CDR3 nucleotide sequence: TGCAGTGCGCCGACAGGGTCAAGAGGCGAGCAGTACTTC.

The V and J genes are TRBV21-1 and TRBJ2-1; the table's D call of TRBD1 was not tested on the DNA. TRBV21-1 is an annotated pseudogene. CDR3 length: 15 residues. CDR3 nucleotide sequence: TGTGCCAGCAGCAAAGTTCAGGGGCCTCACAATGAGCAGTTCTTC. Its protein is CASSKVQGPHNEQFF.

This clonotype has at least ten counts. The V call is TRBV24-1, the J call TRBJ2-5; D is tentatively TRBD1 or TRBD2 (6 bases each). This CDR3 is 15 amino acids long. Germline values: CDR1 KGHDR, CDR2 SFDVKD. V was trimmed by 4 bases and J by 4 bases, leaving 15 bases between them. The CDR3 DNA sequence: TGTGCCACCAGTGACTCCTTCGGGGGCTCAGAGACCCAGTACTTC. Translating it yields CATSDSFGGSETQYF.

The gene calls are TRBV20-1 and TRBJ2-1; 13 bases match TRBD2. The length of the CDR3 is 15 residues. J lost 7 bases, V lost 6 bases, and 9 bases had no gene match. Germline values: CDR1 DFQATT, CDR2 SNEGSKA (reference sequence). This CDR3 reads CSAKSGTSGKNEQFF. CDR3 nucleotides: TGCAGTGCAAAATCCGGGACTAGCGGGAAGAATGAGCAGTTCTTC.

Only a few counts were recorded for this clonotype. The CDR3 DNA follows: TGTGCCAGCAGCGTAGGTCTAGCGGGTCCGGATACGCAGTATTTT. The encoded protein is CASSVGLAGPDTQYF. The V call is TRBV9, the J call TRBJ2-3; 8 bases match TRBD2. The CDR3 has 15 amino acids. CDR1 is SGDLS, CDR2 YYNGEE, per germline. With V trimmed by 0 bases and J by 6 bases, 6 bases remained unmatched.

This clonotype was seen more than once but under ten times. The chain uses TRBV29-1 and TRBJ2-3; 7 bases agree with TRBD1. The V and J ends lost 3 bases and 0 bases, in that order; junction bases with no gene match: 6. This CDR3 comprises 15 residues. Germline CDR1 is SQVTM and CDR2 is ANQGSEA. The CDR3 region is CSVEGDSASTDTQYF. CDR3 sequence (DNA): TGCAGCGTTGAGGGGGACAGCGCTAGCACAGATACGCAGTATTTT.

This clonotype has only a few counts. The gene calls are TRBV7-8 and TRBJ2-7; 9 nucleotides agree with TRBD1. CDR3 size: 14 residues. V shed 6 bases, J shed 3 bases, and the junction held 6 bases outside the gene matches. Germline V gene lookup returns CDR1 SGHVS and CDR2 FQNEAQ. CDR3 bases: TGTGCCAGCAGTCAGCTGGGACAGGGCTACGAGCAGTACTTC. The encoded protein is CASSQLGQGYEQYF.

This clonotype was seen a few times. In DNA form, the CDR3 reads TGTGCCAGCAGCCAGGATGGGACTTCACTCTCTGGAAACACCATATATTTT. Translation: CASSQDGTSLSGNTIYF. The chain is built from TRBV3-1 and TRBJ1-3, with D perhaps TRBD1 (5 bases). V shed 3 bases and J shed 0 bases, with 15 bases lying between them. Germline-derived CDR1 and CDR2 are LGHDT and YNNKEL (reference sequence). The length of the CDR3 is 17 residues.

A few counts support this clonotype. V and J are TRBV2 and TRBJ2-2; D is perhaps TRBD2 (5 bases). This CDR3 has 13 amino acids. The germline V gene has CDR1 SNHLY and CDR2 FYNNEI. V was cut by 7 bases and J by 1 base, with 7 bases left in between. The CDR3 loop is CASIRENTGELFF. The CDR3 DNA follows: TGTGCCAGCATCCGGGAGAACACCGGGGAGCTGTTTTTT.

This clonotype was recorded many times. This chain links TRBV27 with TRBJ1-2; D call uncertain. This CDR3 has 15 amino acids. The V end lost 5 bases, the J end lost 0 bases, and 13 bases lay between the germline ends. CDR1 and CDR2 from the germline V gene are MNHEY and SMNVEV (reference sequence). The DNA of the CDR3 is TGTGCCAGCAGTAGGGCAGCTGGAGCTAACTATGGCTACACCTTC. It translates to CASSRAAGANYGYTF.

This clonotype was detected a few times. This rearrangement joins TRBV4-2 to TRBJ2-7; D gene ambiguous. The CDR3 is 14 amino acids. V dropped 0 bases and J dropped 3 bases, with 9 bases sitting between them. Germline V CDR1 and CDR2: LGHNA, YNFKEQ. For the CDR3, the DNA is TGTGCCAGCAGCCAAGATACAAAAATCTACGAGCAGTACTTC. This sequence encodes CASSQDTKIYEQYF.

In nucleotides, the CDR3 is TGTGCCACCAGCAGAGATAGGCAGGACTATGGCTACACCTTC. Translation gives CATSRDRQDYGYTF. The V call is TRBV15, the J call TRBJ1-2; D unresolved. V was cut by 0 bases and J by 3 bases, with 8 bases left in between. Looked up from germline, CDR1 is LNHNV and CDR2 is YYDKDF (reference sequence). The length of the CDR3 is 14 residues.

This clonotype was counted a few times. The genes are TRBV5-1 and TRBJ1-2, with D unclear. From germline, CDR1 is SGHRS and CDR2 YFSETQ. Trimming took 2 bases from V and 4 from J, leaving 9 bases between them. This CDR3 is 13 amino acids long. DNA of the CDR3: TGCGCCAGCAGCTTAGCCCAGAGCTATGGCTACACCTTC. Translation: CASSLAQSYGYTF.

The chain links TRBV10-1 to TRBJ1-5; TRBD1 matches 7 bases. V lost 3 bases to trimming and J lost 2 bases; unmatched junction nucleotides: 10. The CDR3 runs 17 residues. The germline gives CDR1 WNHNN, CDR2 SYGVQD (reference sequence). CDR3: CASSEGQGEVGNQPQHF. The CDR3 nucleotides are TGCGCCAGCAGTGAAGGGCAGGGGGAGGTTGGCAATCAGCCCCAGCATTTT.

This clonotype turned up a few times. The V gene is TRBV7-2, the J gene TRBJ2-7; D might be TRBD1 or TRBD2, each matching 5 bases. Looked up from germline, CDR1 is SGHTA and CDR2 is FQGNSA. CDR3 length equals 12 residues. V shed 8 bases and J shed 4 bases, with 12 bases lying between them. DNA of the CDR3: TGTGCCAGCCAGTGGGGGAGTTACGAGCAGTACTTC. Amino acid sequence: CASQWGSYEQYF.

This clonotype was recorded a few times. The rearrangement joins TRBV29-1 to TRBJ1-2; 7 bases map to TRBD1. Germline lookup yields CDR1 SQVTM and CDR2 ANQGSEA. CDR3 length: 13 residues. Losses at the gene ends were 0 bases for V and 4 bases for J; bases not matched to a gene: 2. The CDR3 bases are TGCAGCGTTGAAGAAGCAGGGGGCTATGGCTACACCTTC. Its protein is CSVEEAGGYGYTF.

This clonotype showed up many times. The chain uses TRBV7-9 and TRBJ1-1, with D perhaps TRBD1 (6 bases). Germline-derived CDR1 and CDR2 are SEHNR and FQNEAQ (reference sequence). The V end was cut by 5 bases, the J end by 4 bases, with 11 bases between. The CDR3 consists of 13 residues. Here the CDR3 reads CASSPGGSTEAFF. For the CDR3, the DNA is TGTGCCAGCAGCCCCGGGGGCAGCACTGAAGCTTTCTTT. Full variable domain (remainder filled in from reference TRBV7-9 and TRBJ1-1): DTGVSQNPRHKITKRGQNVTFRCDPISEHNRLYWYRQTLGQGPEFLTYFQNEAQLEKSRLLSDRFSAERPKGSFSTLEIQRTEQGDSAMYLCASSPGGSTEAFFGQGTRLTVV.

This chain connects TRBV28 to TRBJ2-5; a weak D match, TRBD1 (6 bases). V was pared by 5 bases and J by 5 bases, with 12 bases between. The CDR3 length is 13 residues. Germline values: CDR1 MDHEN, CDR2 SYDVKM. The CDR3 is CASSHTGSETQYF. The CDR3 nucleotides are TGTGCCAGCAGTCACACAGGGTCCGAGACCCAGTACTTC.

This clonotype was seen repeatedly, ten times or more. The chain is built from TRBV20-1 and TRBJ2-5; 8 nucleotides match TRBD2. Losses at the gene ends were 0 bases for V and 5 bases for J; bases not matched to a gene: 8. CDR3 length: 15 amino acids. Germline CDR1 and CDR2: DFQATT and SNEGSKA (reference sequence). CDR3 in DNA: TGCAGTGCTAGAGATGGACGGGGGGGCCCTGAGACCCAGTACTTC. This translates into CSARDGRGGPETQYF.

V gene TRBV24-1 combines with J gene TRBJ2-5; no firm D call. The ends were cut back, 5 bases at V and 2 bases at J, with 14 bases in the middle. Germline V CDR1 and CDR2: KGHDR, SFDVKD. The CDR3 covers 15 residues. The CDR3 DNA follows: TGTGCCACCAGTGGAACCGGCACGCAACAAGAGACCCAGTACTTC. Amino acid sequence: CATSGTGTQQETQYF.